The 20 T cell receptor beta chains given below trace back to one sample, sequenced in a study of Graves' ophthalmopathy and Graves' hyperthyroidism. TCR beta CDR3 amplification used RNA transcripts. An opening RT-PCR round employed HTBI primers and preceded a second-round multiplex PCR. TCRdb independently ran MiXCR on the multiplex PCR reads; one entry per CDR3 protein. Of around 1,000,000 distinct CDR3 sequences in the sample, less than 45% were seen once. Sample: peripheral blood or thyroid tissue (not recorded which). All receptors derive from an adult man with Graves' hyperthyroidism.

The rearrangement links TRBV24-1 to TRBJ2-2; D may be TRBD2 (5 bases). V was trimmed by 7 bases and J by 13 bases, leaving 6 bases between them. From germline, CDR1 is KGHDR and CDR2 SFDVKD. The CDR3 covers 9 residues. The DNA for the CDR3 is TGTGCCACCAGCCGGGGGCTGTTTTTT. Its protein product is CATSRGLFF.

This clonotype showed up many times. V and J are TRBV29-1 and TRBJ2-7; TRBD1 is a possible D gene (5 bases). The V gene lost 2 bases and the J gene lost 5 bases, with 7 bases spanning the gap. CDR1 and CDR2 (germline): SQVTM, ANQGSEA. CDR3 length equals 11 residues. This CDR3 is CSVERQNEQYF. The CDR3 coding sequence is TGCAGCGTTGAAAGACAGAACGAGCAGTACTTC.

The J gene is TRBJ1-3, the V gene TRBV3-1; a weak D match, TRBD1 (6 bases). The V end lost 8 bases, the J end lost 0 bases, and 14 bases lay between the germline ends. Germline loops: CDR1 LGHDT, CDR2 YNNKEL (reference sequence). CDR3 length equals 15 residues. The CDR3 reads CASDGGGRSGNTIYF. The CDR3 DNA reads as TGTGCCAGCGATGGGGGGGGCCGCTCTGGAAACACCATATATTTT.

Turning to this clonotype: Germline is not matched at one junction end, which may reflect a read error. This chain links TRBV5-1 with TRBJ1-1; tentative D call: TRBD1 (5 bases). CDR3 size: 14 residues. Germline-derived CDR1 and CDR2 are SGHRS and YFSETQ. Written as DNA, the CDR3 is TGCGCCAGCCGCTTCGTGGGGGTGAACACTGAAGCTTTCTTT. Translation gives CASRFVGVNTEAFF. The full variable domain, rest sourced from reference TRBV5-1 and TRBJ1-1, is KAGVTQTPRYLIKTRGQQVTLSCSPISGHRSVSWYQQTPGQGLQFLFEYFSETQRNKGNFPGRFSGRQFSNSRSEMNVSTLELGDSALYLCASRFVGVNTEAFFGQGTRLTVV.

This clonotype was seen repeatedly, ten times or more. The genes are TRBV12-3 or TRBV12-4 and TRBJ1-2; 7 nucleotides align to TRBD1. V lost 1 base to trimming and J lost 2 bases; unmatched junction nucleotides: 4. The CDR3 totals 15 residues. CDR3 in DNA: TGTGCCAGCAGTTTAGGCCAGACAGGGAACTATGGCTACACCTTC. It specifies CASSLGQTGNYGYTF.

This clonotype was detected once. Just one base apart from a much larger clone, this may be a read error. The chain recombines TRBV5-4 with TRBJ2-7; no clear D gene. Germline CDR1 reads SGHNT; CDR2 reads YYREEE (reference sequence). Trimming stripped 4 bases from V and 2 bases from J, with 10 bases between. This CDR3 contains 13 residues. The CDR3 DNA follows: TGTGCCAGCAGCCAAGTTTCGGCCTACGAGCAGTACTTC. Its translation is CASSQVSAYEQYF.

This chain connects TRBV29-1 to TRBJ1-1; 8 nucleotides align to TRBD1. CDR1 SQVTM and CDR2 ANQGSEA come from the germline V gene. J was trimmed by 1 base and V by 0 bases; bases with no gene match: 4. The CDR3 has 15 amino acids. CDR3 nucleotides: TGCAGCGTTGAAGACAGGGGGCTTACGAACACTGAAGCTTTCTTT. This encodes CSVEDRGLTNTEAFF.

This clonotype occurred many times. The chain recombines TRBV7-8 with TRBJ2-2; possibly TRBD1 or TRBD2 for D (6 bases each). The V gene's germline CDR1 is SGHVS and CDR2 FQNEAQ. The CDR3 sequence is 15 residues long. V was clipped by 4 bases and J by 6 bases, with 15 bases between them. This chain's CDR3 is CASSSRGREPGELFF. The CDR3 bases are TGTGCCAGCAGCTCCAGGGGTCGGGAGCCCGGGGAGCTGTTTTTT.

This clonotype was picked up one time. This may be a read error, as it is one base from a much larger clone. The V call is TRBV7-2, the J call TRBJ1-1; perhaps TRBD1 as D (6 bases). The germline CDR1 and CDR2 sequences are SGHTA and FQGNSA. The CDR3 length is 15 residues. Trimming cost V 3 bases and J 0 bases, with 11 bases left between them. The CDR3: CASSLRDTMNTEAFF. CDR3 nucleotides: TGTGCCAGCAGCTTGCGGGACACCATGAACACTGAAGCTTTCTTT. Full variable domain (outside the CDR3, taken from reference TRBV7-2 and TRBJ1-1): GAGVSQSPSNKVTEKGKDVELRCDPISGHTALYWYRQSLGQGLEFLIYFQGNSAPDKSGLPSDRFSAERTGGSVSTLTIQRTQQEDSAVYLCASSLRDTMNTEAFFGQGTRLTVV.

This clonotype was observed a few times. This chain connects TRBV5-5 to TRBJ2-5; D is possibly TRBD1 (6 bases). V lost 0 bases, J lost 5 bases, and 17 bases lay in between. Looked up from germline, CDR1 is SGHKS and CDR2 is YYEKEE (reference sequence). The CDR3 contains 16 residues. The CDR3 sequence is CASSLERYRAGETQYF. The CDR3 nucleotides read TGTGCCAGCAGCTTGGAGCGCTACAGGGCCGGGGAGACCCAGTACTTC.

This sequence joins TRBV20-1 and TRBJ2-2, with D perhaps TRBD1 (5 bases). This CDR3 is built from 14 residues. The V gene's germline CDR1 is DFQATT and CDR2 SNEGSKA (reference sequence). The V and J ends lost 0 bases and 6 bases respectively, with 11 bases between them. The CDR3 bases are TGCAGTGCTAGAGATTTACAGGTCTCCGGGGAGCTGTTTTTT. Protein sequence: CSARDLQVSGELFF.

The chain joins TRBV28 to TRBJ2-5; weak D call: TRBD2 (6 bases). CDR1 is MDHEN, CDR2 SYDVKM, per germline. The V and J ends lost 7 bases and 0 bases respectively, with 9 bases between them. The CDR3 sequence is 13 residues long. CDR3 in DNA: TGTGCCAGCACTACTAGCCACCAAGAGACCCAGTACTTC. Its translation is CASTTSHQETQYF.

The rearrangement joins TRBV5-4 to TRBJ2-7; 7 nucleotides agree with TRBD2. CDR3 length: 14 amino acids. V shed 4 bases, J shed 2 bases, and the junction held 6 bases outside the gene matches. Germline V gene sequence: CDR1 SGHNT, CDR2 YYREEE (reference sequence). The CDR3 nucleotides read TGTGCCAGCAGCCAAACCGGGACTACCTACGAGCAGTACTTC. This codes for CASSQTGTTYEQYF.

The V and J genes are TRBV30 and TRBJ1-1, with a tentative D call TRBD1 (5 bases). CDR3 length: 14 amino acids. V shed 2 bases and J shed 4 bases, with 14 bases lying between them. From germline, CDR1 is GTSNPN and CDR2 SVGIG (reference sequence). CDR3 coding DNA: TGTGCCTGGAGTCCGGCAGGCAGGGTCACTGAAGCTTTCTTT. Amino acid sequence: CAWSPAGRVTEAFF.

This clonotype was seen only a few times. Here the CDR3 reads CASSFGTADNQPQHF. The CDR3 bases are TGTGCCAGCAGCTTCGGGACGGCGGATAATCAGCCCCAGCATTTT. The rearrangement joins TRBV3-1 to TRBJ1-5; TRBD1 might be the D (5 bases). V lost 5 bases and J lost 4, with 15 bases in between. CDR1 is LGHDT, CDR2 YNNKEL, per germline (reference sequence). CDR3 length: 15 residues.

This clonotype has ten or more counts. The chain employs TRBV5-4 and TRBJ2-6; unclear D gene. The CDR3 loop spans 15 amino acids. The germline gives CDR1 SGHNT, CDR2 YYREEE (reference sequence). The V and J ends lost 4 bases and 0 bases respectively, with 8 bases between them. DNA of the CDR3: TGTGCCAGCAGCCTTAGTGGCTCTGGGGCCAACGTCCTGACTTTC. Protein product: CASSLSGSGANVLTF.

This clonotype has at least ten counts. V gene TRBV29-1 combines with J gene TRBJ2-7; TRBD2 agrees at 11 bases. There are 15 residues in the CDR3. V lost 6 bases, J lost 3 bases, and 10 bases stayed unmatched. Germline lookup yields CDR1 SQVTM and CDR2 ANQGSEA. The CDR3 nucleotides are TGCAGCGTCGTCTTGACTAGCGGGGTCCGCTACGAGCAGTACTTC. Translating it yields CSVVLTSGVRYEQYF.

This clonotype was observed many times. The chain couples TRBV7-2 to TRBJ1-1; no clear D gene. Germline V gene lookup returns CDR1 SGHTA and CDR2 FQGNSA. V dropped 0 bases and J dropped 0 bases, with 8 bases sitting between them. There are 15 residues in the CDR3. The CDR3 nucleotides are TGTGCCAGCAGCTTAGCGCAGCGAATGAACACTGAAGCTTTCTTT. This encodes CASSLAQRMNTEAFF.

This clonotype was observed a handful of times. The chain employs TRBV6-5 and TRBJ1-3; D gene ambiguous. The CDR3 is 15 amino acids. Trimming took off 0 bases at V and 4 bases at J, with 10 bases between the two ends. Germline V gene sequence: CDR1 MNHEY, CDR2 SVGAGI. The CDR3 nucleotides are TGTGCCAGCAGTTACTCTCAGACCTCGGGAAACACCATATATTTT. It translates to CASSYSQTSGNTIYF.

The chain combines TRBV7-2 with TRBJ1-5; D not resolved. This CDR3 has 13 residues. Trimming pared 4 bases from V and 6 bases from J, leaving 10 bases between. Germline assignment: CDR1 SGHTA and CDR2 FQGNSA. The CDR3 DNA reads TGTGCCAGCAGCTCGGCCTCCGGTCAGCCCCAGCATTTT. Translation: CASSSASGQPQHF.